The source of this TCR beta chain is a study of cytomegalovirus exposure and HLA in healthy donors. The study's findings and limits: Highly shared variants forming one cluster were likely a sequencing artifact. It was only CMV serostatus that was available as immune exposure information.

Per germline, CDR1 MNHEY and CDR2 SVGAGI. Losses at the gene ends were 2 bases for V and 7 bases for J; bases not matched to a gene: 4. The CDR3 consists of 15 residues. A multiplex PCR was run with 60 Vbeta primers and 13 Jbeta primers. Assay: immunoSEQ multiplex PCR; the TCRdb copy retains only in-frame clones and omits some. The sample yields more than 90,000 clones, around 76% seen once. This clone is medium-sized. What it binds is not known. This rearrangement joins TRBV6-5 to TRBJ1-6; 8 bases agree with TRBD1. Sequencing was done on a sample of PBMCs. The receptor's source is a man between 25 and 39 years old in good health and CMV-seronegative. The CDR3 nucleotides read TGTGCCAGCAGTTACCAGGACAGGGAGAATTCACCCCTCCACTTT. This encodes CASSYQDRENSPLHF.